This record concerns one TCR beta chain sequence. The method was immunoSEQ multiplex PCR; TCRdb's version includes in-frame clones alone and lacks a portion of them. The sample holds about 140,000 clones. V was clipped by 4 bases and J by 3 bases, with 15 bases between them. Per the germline V gene, CDR1 is MNHEY and CDR2 is SVGAGI. There are 15 residues in the CDR3. The sample is drawn from a study of T cell responses to AZD1222 COVID-19 vaccine. The origin of this receptor is an adult in good health. Sequencing used peripheral blood. The chain uses TRBV6-5 and TRBJ1-1; D is unclear. The CDR3 sequence: CASSSGAGPDTEAFF. The CDR3 nucleotides read TGTGCCAGCAGTTCCGGAGCTGGTCCGGACACTGAAGCTTTCTTT.